The clone carrying this TCR beta chain was counted a single time. Its antigen is unknown. This sample stems from a study of radiotherapy plus CTLA-4 blockade in lung cancer. About the study: Disease control was achieved by roughly 32% of patients, and objective responses by 15% to 20%.

Overall study findings and caveats: Blood-borne expansion of tumor-derived TCR clones followed radiotherapy plus ipilimumab. Reportedly, early blood T cell clone dynamics best predicted response, with interferon-beta.

Clones were read by immunoSEQ multiplex PCR, and TCRdb kept only the in-frame ones, dropping some. The sample carries 70,000 to 85,000 clones, 70% to 85% recorded once. The junction had 7 bases not matched to a gene; V was cut back by 3 bases and J by 3 bases. Germline CDR1 SEHNR, CDR2 FQNEAQ (reference sequence). The CDR3 is 16 amino acids. In chemo-refractory metastatic non-small-cell lung cancer, patients got ipilimumab CTLA-4 blockade together with focal radiation. The V gene is TRBV7-9, the J gene TRBJ1-5; TRBD1 matches 8 bases. The specimen comprised peripheral blood, sampled from a patient treated with radiotherapy plus ipilimumab. This clonotype was obtained from a human donor with non-small cell lung cancer whose response to radiotherapy plus ipilimumab could not be evaluated. For the CDR3, the DNA is TGTGCCAGCAGCTTGTGGTTGACAGGGGCCAATCAGCCCCAGCATTTT. This encodes CASSLWLTGANQPQHF.